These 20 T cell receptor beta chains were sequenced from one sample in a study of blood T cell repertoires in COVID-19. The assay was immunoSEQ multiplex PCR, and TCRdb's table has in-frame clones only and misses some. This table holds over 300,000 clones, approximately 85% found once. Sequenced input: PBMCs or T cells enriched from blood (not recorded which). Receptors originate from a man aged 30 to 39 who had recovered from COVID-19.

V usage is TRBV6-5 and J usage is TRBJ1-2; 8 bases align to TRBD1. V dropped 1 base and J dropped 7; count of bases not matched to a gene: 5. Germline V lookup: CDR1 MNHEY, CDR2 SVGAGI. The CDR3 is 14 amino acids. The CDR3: CASSYWQGAGGYTF. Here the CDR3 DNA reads TGTGCCAGCAGTTACTGGCAGGGGGCTGGTGGCTACACCTTC.

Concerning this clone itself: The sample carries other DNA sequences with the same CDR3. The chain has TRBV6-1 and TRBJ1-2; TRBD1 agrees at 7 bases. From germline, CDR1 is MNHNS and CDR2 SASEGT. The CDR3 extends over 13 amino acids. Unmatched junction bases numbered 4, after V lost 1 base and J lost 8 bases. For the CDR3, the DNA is TGTGCCAGCAGTGAAGGACAGGGTCCGGGCTACACCTTC. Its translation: CASSEGQGPGYTF.

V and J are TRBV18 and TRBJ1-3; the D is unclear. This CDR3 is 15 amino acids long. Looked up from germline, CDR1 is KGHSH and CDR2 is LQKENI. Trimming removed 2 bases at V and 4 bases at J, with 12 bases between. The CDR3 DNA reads TGTGCCAGCTCACCAAATCGGGATCCGGGAAACACCATATATTTT. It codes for CASSPNRDPGNTIYF.

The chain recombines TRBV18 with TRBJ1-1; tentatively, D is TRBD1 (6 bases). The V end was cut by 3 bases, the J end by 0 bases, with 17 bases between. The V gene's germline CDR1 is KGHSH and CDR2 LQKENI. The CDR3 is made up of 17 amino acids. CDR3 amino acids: CASSPSLGRGMNTEAFF. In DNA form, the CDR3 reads TGTGCCAGCTCACCCAGCTTGGGCAGGGGCATGAACACTGAAGCTTTCTTT.

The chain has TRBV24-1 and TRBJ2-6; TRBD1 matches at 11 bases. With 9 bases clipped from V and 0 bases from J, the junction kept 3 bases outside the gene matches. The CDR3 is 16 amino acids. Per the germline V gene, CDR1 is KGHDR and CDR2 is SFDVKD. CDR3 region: CATGQGANSGANVLTF. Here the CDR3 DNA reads TGTGCCACCGGACAGGGGGCGAACTCTGGGGCCAACGTCCTGACTTTC.

The CDR3 DNA follows: TGTGCCAGTCGGGGGGGGACTTCCTACGAGCAGTACTTC. It specifies CASRGGTSYEQYF. The chain joins TRBV19 to TRBJ2-7; 8 bases match TRBD2. Germline-derived CDR1 and CDR2 are LNHDA and SQIVND (reference sequence). The trim removed 8 bases at V and 1 base at J, leaving 4 bases unmatched. This CDR3 has 13 amino acids.

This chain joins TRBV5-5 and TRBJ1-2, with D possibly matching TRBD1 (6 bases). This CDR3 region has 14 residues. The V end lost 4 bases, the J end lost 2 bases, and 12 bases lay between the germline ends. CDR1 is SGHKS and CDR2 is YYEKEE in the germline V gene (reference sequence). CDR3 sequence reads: CASSPGVENYGYTF. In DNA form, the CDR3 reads TGTGCCAGCAGCCCAGGGGTAGAAAACTATGGCTACACCTTC. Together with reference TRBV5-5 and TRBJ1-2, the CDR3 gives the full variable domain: DAGVTQSPTHLIKTRGQQVTLRCSPISGHKSVSWYQQVLGQGPQFIFQYYEKEERGRGNFPDRFSARQFPNYSSELNVNALLLGDSALYLCASSPGVENYGYTFGSGTRLTVV.

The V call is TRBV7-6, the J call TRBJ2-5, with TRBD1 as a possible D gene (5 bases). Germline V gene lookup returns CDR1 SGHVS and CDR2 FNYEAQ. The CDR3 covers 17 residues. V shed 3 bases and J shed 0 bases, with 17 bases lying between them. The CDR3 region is CASSFDPSGRDQETQYF. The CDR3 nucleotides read TGTGCCAGCAGCTTTGATCCCTCAGGCAGGGACCAAGAGACCCAGTACTTC.

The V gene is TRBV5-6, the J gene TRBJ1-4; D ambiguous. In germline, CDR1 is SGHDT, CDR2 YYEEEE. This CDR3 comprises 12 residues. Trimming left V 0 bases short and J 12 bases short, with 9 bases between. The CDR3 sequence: CASSLAAGELFF. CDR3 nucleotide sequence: TGTGCCAGCAGCTTGGCCGCGGGTGAACTGTTTTTT.

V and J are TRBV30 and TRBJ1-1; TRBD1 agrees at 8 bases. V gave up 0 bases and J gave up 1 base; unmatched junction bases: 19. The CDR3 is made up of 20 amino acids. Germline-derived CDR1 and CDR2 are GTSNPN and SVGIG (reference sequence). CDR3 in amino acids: CAWSVRLWDRSPLGNTEAFF. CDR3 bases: TGTGCCTGGAGTGTACGCCTTTGGGACAGGTCCCCCCTTGGGAACACTGAAGCTTTCTTT.

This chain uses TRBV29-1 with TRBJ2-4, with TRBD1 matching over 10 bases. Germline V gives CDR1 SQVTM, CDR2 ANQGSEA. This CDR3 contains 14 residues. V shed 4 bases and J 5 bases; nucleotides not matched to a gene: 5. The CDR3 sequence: CSVAGDRGQNIQYF. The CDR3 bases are TGCAGCGTTGCAGGGGACAGGGGCCAAAACATTCAGTACTTC.

In DNA, the CDR3 is TGTGCCAGCTCGTCAGACCAGGGGAACACTGAAGCTTTCTTT. This translates into CASSSDQGNTEAFF. V and J are TRBV18 and TRBJ1-1; perhaps TRBD1 as D (5 bases). V dropped 6 bases and J dropped 1 base, with 12 bases sitting between them. The CDR3 runs 14 residues. CDR1 and CDR2 from the germline V gene are KGHSH and LQKENI.

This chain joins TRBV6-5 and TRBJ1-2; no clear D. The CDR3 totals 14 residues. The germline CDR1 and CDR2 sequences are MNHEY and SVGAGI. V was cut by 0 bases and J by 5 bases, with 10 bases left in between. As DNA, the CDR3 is TGTGCCAGCAGTTACTCGAGGGAGACATATGGCTACACCTTC. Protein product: CASSYSRETYGYTF.

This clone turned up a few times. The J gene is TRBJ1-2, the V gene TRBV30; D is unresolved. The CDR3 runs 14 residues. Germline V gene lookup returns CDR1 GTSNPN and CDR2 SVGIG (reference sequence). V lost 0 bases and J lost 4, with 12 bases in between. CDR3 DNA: TGTGCCTGGAGTGTAAACAGAGGGATCTATGGCTACACCTTC. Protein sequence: CAWSVNRGIYGYTF.

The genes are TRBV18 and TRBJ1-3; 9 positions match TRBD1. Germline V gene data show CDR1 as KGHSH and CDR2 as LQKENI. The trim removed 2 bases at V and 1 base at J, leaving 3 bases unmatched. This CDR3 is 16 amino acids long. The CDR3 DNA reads TGTGCCAGCTCACCAACAGGGGGCGCGTCTGGAAACACCATATATTTT. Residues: CASSPTGGASGNTIYF.

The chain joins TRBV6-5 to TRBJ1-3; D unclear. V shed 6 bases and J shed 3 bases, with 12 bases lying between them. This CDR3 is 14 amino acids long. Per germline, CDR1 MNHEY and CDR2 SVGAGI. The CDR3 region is CASRSPGGGNTIYF. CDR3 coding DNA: TGTGCCAGCAGAAGCCCAGGAGGTGGAAACACCATATATTTT.

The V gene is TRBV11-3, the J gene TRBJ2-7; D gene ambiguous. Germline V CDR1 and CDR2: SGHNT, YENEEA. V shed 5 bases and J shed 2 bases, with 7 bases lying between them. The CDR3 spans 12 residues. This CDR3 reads CASSNGPYEQYF. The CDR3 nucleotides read TGTGCCAGCAGCAATGGGCCCTACGAGCAGTACTTC. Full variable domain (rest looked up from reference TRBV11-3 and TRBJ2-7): EAGVVQSPRYKIIEKKQPVAFWCNPISGHNTLYWYLQNLGQGPELLIRYENEEAVDDSQLPKDRFSAERLKGVDSTLKIQPAELGDSAVYLCASSNGPYEQYFGPGTRLTVT.

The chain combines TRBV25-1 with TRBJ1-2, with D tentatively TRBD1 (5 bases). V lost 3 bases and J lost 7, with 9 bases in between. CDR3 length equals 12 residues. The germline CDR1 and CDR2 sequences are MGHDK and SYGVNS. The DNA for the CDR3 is TGTGCCAGCAGTGACAGGGTGGGTGGCTACACCTTC. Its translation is CASSDRVGGYTF.

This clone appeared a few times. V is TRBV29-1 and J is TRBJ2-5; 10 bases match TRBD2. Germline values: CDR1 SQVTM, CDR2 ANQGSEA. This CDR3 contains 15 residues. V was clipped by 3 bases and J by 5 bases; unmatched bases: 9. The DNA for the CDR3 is TGCAGCGTTGACCCAAGCGGGGGGGCCGGGGAGACCCAGTACTTC. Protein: CSVDPSGGAGETQYF. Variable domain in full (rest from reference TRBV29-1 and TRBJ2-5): SAVISQKPSRDICQRGTSLTIQCQVDSQVTMMFWYRQQPGQSLTLIATANQGSEATYESGFVIDKFPISRPNLTFSTLTVSNMSPEDSSIYLCSVDPSGGAGETQYFGPGTRLLVL.

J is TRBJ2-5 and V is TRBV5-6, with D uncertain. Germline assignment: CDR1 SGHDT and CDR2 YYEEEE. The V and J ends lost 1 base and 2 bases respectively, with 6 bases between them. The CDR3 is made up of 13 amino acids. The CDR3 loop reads CASSLRHQETQYF. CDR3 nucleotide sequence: TGTGCCAGCAGCTTGAGACATCAAGAGACCCAGTACTTC.